This T cell receptor (beta chain) stems from a study of response to subunit inactivated influenza vaccine. Study-level findings and limits: Researchers suggested that each seasonal influenza vaccination recruits few new T cells.

TCRdb re-called the RT-PCR reads through MiXCR, storing one row per CDR3 protein. The sample yields 500,000 to 700,000 distinct CDR3 sequences, 20% to 25% seen once. As for this clonotype: Its cognate antigen is unknown.

CDR3 length: 12 amino acids. V was pared by 5 bases and J by 7 bases, with 12 bases between. In addition, the sample was reused for a study of T cells expressing NK-cell markers. Per that paper: The authors generated TCR beta cDNA through 5'RACE template switching with UMIs. Sorted CD3+CD56-NKG2C+, CD3+CD56+NKG2C+ and CD3+CD56+NKG2C- T cells supplied the TCR beta repertoires. The authors sequenced eight donors, of whom seven were HCMV-seropositive and one was seronegative. Sorting of alpha-beta TCR T cells alone was achieved in several experiments with an anti-gamma-delta TCR antibody.

The genes are TRBV12-3 or TRBV12-4 and TRBJ2-7, with D unclear. This sample comprised CD4+ T cells sorted from PBMCs, obtained roughly 12 days after vaccination. The TCR sequence derives from a man aged 45-65 years who received an inactivated influenza vaccine. The CDR3 protein is CASSRRPQEQYF. The CDR3 DNA reads TGTGCCAGCAGTCGACGACCGCAGGAGCAGTACTTC.